Listed below are T cell receptor beta chains from one sample, sequenced in a study of T-cell memory formation after mild COVID-19. TCRdb independently ran MiXCR on the 5' RACE reads; one entry per CDR3 protein. The repertoire includes 300,000 to 400,000 distinct CDR3 sequences, around a fifth of them detected once, and under 15% sits in the top ten. What was sequenced was PBMCs or a T cell subset sorted from them (not recorded which). Source of these receptors: an adult woman who had mild COVID-19 (a few samples of this study predate the infection). Cell type and time point are not known. Each CDR3 is given with its conserved first and last residue. The D gene is left open where the match is weak. The size field is filled for only some rows; it gives once, few, many or a size class.

j_call: TRBJ2-6; clone_size: .; d_call: .; v_call: TRBV6-5; cdr3_nt: TGTGCCAGCAGTCCAGGGGCTGGGGCCAACGTCCTGACTTTC; cdr3_aa: CASSPGAGANVLTF
j_call: TRBJ2-7; clone_size: .; d_call: TRBD1; v_call: TRBV5-1; cdr3_nt: TGCGCCAGCAGCTTCGGACAGGGAGTACGAGACGAGCAGTACTTC; cdr3_aa: CASSFGQGVRDEQYF
j_call: TRBJ2-7; clone_size: .; d_call: .; v_call: TRBV3-1; cdr3_nt: TGTGCCAGCTACGGAGGGGAGCCCCCCTACGAGCAGTACTTC; cdr3_aa: CASYGGEPPYEQYF
j_call: TRBJ2-1; clone_size: .; d_call: TRBD2; v_call: TRBV3-1; cdr3_nt: TGTGCCAGCAGCACTAGCGGGAGGGCCATGGGTGAGCAGTTCTTC; cdr3_aa: CASSTSGRAMGEQFF
j_call: TRBJ2-2; clone_size: few; d_call: .; v_call: TRBV20-1; cdr3_nt: TGCAGTGCTAGGGCGGCGGGCCTGGGATCCGGGGAGCTGTTTTTT; cdr3_aa: CSARAAGLGSGELFF
j_call: TRBJ1-5; clone_size: .; d_call: .; v_call: TRBV28; cdr3_nt: TGTGCCAGCAGTTACAGGGTAAATCAGCCCCAGCATTTT; cdr3_aa: CASSYRVNQPQHF
j_call: TRBJ2-3; clone_size: many; d_call: TRBD1; v_call: TRBV7-2; cdr3_nt: TGTGCCAGCAGCCCAAGGACAGGGAGCACAGATACGCAGTATTTT; cdr3_aa: CASSPRTGSTDTQYF
j_call: TRBJ1-1; clone_size: .; d_call: TRBD1; v_call: TRBV19; cdr3_nt: TGTGCCAGTAGTACGATAGGGGGCGCGACCACTGAAGCTTTCTTT; cdr3_aa: CASSTIGGATTEAFF
j_call: TRBJ1-4; clone_size: .; d_call: .; v_call: TRBV15; cdr3_nt: TGTGCCACCAGCAGAGCTACATCGACCGGCGAAAAACTGTTTTTT; cdr3_aa: CATSRATSTGEKLFF
j_call: TRBJ2-7; clone_size: .; d_call: .; v_call: TRBV7-2; cdr3_nt: TGTGCCAGCAGCTTAGCGGAGTATGCCTACGAGCAGTACTTC; cdr3_aa: CASSLAEYAYEQYF
j_call: TRBJ2-3; clone_size: .; d_call: TRBD1; v_call: TRBV20-1; cdr3_nt: TGCAGTGCTAGTGCGGGGACAGGGGCGACAGATACGCAGTATTTT; cdr3_aa: CSASAGTGATDTQYF
j_call: TRBJ2-5; clone_size: .; d_call: .; v_call: TRBV5-1; cdr3_nt: TGCGCCAGCAGCTTCACGTACCAAGAGACCCAGTACTTC; cdr3_aa: CASSFTYQETQYF
j_call: TRBJ2-2; clone_size: .; d_call: .; v_call: TRBV4-1; cdr3_nt: TGCGCCAGCAGCCATCCCGGACAGAGGGGGGACGGGGGGCTGTTTTTT; cdr3_aa: CASSHPGQRGDGGLFF
j_call: TRBJ2-3; clone_size: .; d_call: TRBD1; v_call: TRBV2; cdr3_nt: TGTGCCAGCAGGAGGGACAGATTGGATACGCAGTATTTT; cdr3_aa: CASRRDRLDTQYF
j_call: TRBJ2-7; clone_size: many; d_call: .; v_call: TRBV7-9; cdr3_nt: TGTGCCAGCAGCCCGGGCAGCCACGAGCAGTACTTC; cdr3_aa: CASSPGSHEQYF
j_call: TRBJ2-3; clone_size: few; d_call: .; v_call: TRBV7-9; cdr3_nt: TGTGCCAGCAGCTTAGGTATAGCGGAGATCACAGATACGCAGTATTTT; cdr3_aa: CASSLGIAEITDTQYF
j_call: TRBJ2-2; clone_size: few; d_call: TRBD2; v_call: TRBV29-1; cdr3_nt: TGCAGCGTTCAGACTAGCGAGAACACCGGGGAGCTGTTTTTT; cdr3_aa: CSVQTSENTGELFF
j_call: TRBJ1-5; clone_size: .; d_call: TRBD1; v_call: TRBV6-1; cdr3_nt: TGTGCCAGCAGTGAACAGGGGGTCTCCCTTAACAATCAGCCCCAGCATTTT; cdr3_aa: CASSEQGVSLNNQPQHF
j_call: TRBJ2-3; clone_size: few; d_call: TRBD1; v_call: TRBV5-1; cdr3_nt: TGCGCCAGCAGTTCTAGGACAGGGGGCACTAGCACAGATACGCAGTATTTT; cdr3_aa: CASSSRTGGTSTDTQYF
j_call: TRBJ1-2; clone_size: .; d_call: TRBD1; v_call: TRBV19; cdr3_nt: TGTGCCAGTAGCCCGGGACAGGGGTTAGGTGGCTACACCTTC; cdr3_aa: CASSPGQGLGGYTF
j_call: TRBJ2-5; clone_size: few; d_call: TRBD2; v_call: TRBV27; cdr3_nt: TGTGCCAGCGGGAGGGAGGGTCCGTGGGAGACCCAGTACTTC; cdr3_aa: CASGREGPWETQYF
j_call: TRBJ2-3; clone_size: .; d_call: TRBD2; v_call: TRBV5-5; cdr3_nt: TGTGCCAGCAGCTTGGAGGGTCGGGCTAGCGGCGTAGTAGGCACAGATACGCAGTATTTT; cdr3_aa: CASSLEGRASGVVGTDTQYF
j_call: TRBJ2-1; clone_size: few; d_call: TRBD2; v_call: TRBV24-1; cdr3_nt: TGTGCCACCAGTGATTTGGTGGTAGCGGGGGATGAGCAGTTCTTC; cdr3_aa: CATSDLVVAGDEQFF
j_call: TRBJ1-1; clone_size: .; d_call: .; v_call: TRBV19; cdr3_nt: TGTGCCAGTAGAACTCCGGCAGGAGGGAACACTGAAGCTTTCTTT; cdr3_aa: CASRTPAGGNTEAFF
j_call: TRBJ1-2; clone_size: few; d_call: .; v_call: TRBV7-8; cdr3_nt: TGTGCCAGCAGCTTAGAAGGGACTGGCTACACCTTC; cdr3_aa: CASSLEGTGYTF
j_call: TRBJ2-7; clone_size: .; d_call: .; v_call: TRBV5-6; cdr3_nt: TGTGCCAGCAGCTTGATTTCGAGCTCCTACGAGCAGTACTTC; cdr3_aa: CASSLISSSYEQYF
j_call: TRBJ2-3; clone_size: many; d_call: .; v_call: TRBV10-3; cdr3_nt: TGTGCCATCAGGGGGAGCACAGATACGCAGTATTTT; cdr3_aa: CAIRGSTDTQYF
j_call: TRBJ2-2; clone_size: few; d_call: .; v_call: TRBV29-1; cdr3_nt: TGCAGCGTGGCAGGCGCCGGGGAGCTGTTTTTT; cdr3_aa: CSVAGAGELFF
j_call: TRBJ1-6; clone_size: few; d_call: .; v_call: TRBV7-6; cdr3_nt: TGTGCCAGCAGCTCCCAGCAGTGGGGAGGTTCACCCCTCCACTTT; cdr3_aa: CASSSQQWGGSPLHF